This TCR beta chain comes out of a study of breast tumors, draining lymph nodes, adjacent tissues. Samples came from axillary lymph nodes draining the breast cancer. From the multiplex PCR reads, TCRdb called clonotypes with MiXCR, one entry per CDR3 protein. Of around 130,000 distinct CDR3 sequences in the sample, around a third were seen once. V gave up 5 bases and J gave up 5 bases; unmatched junction bases: 12. Germline CDR1 and CDR2: SGHNT and YYREEE (reference sequence). The CDR3 loop spans 16 amino acids. Study conclusions and caveats: Tumor T cell lymph node origin was a supported hypothesis, not proven. Tumor and nontumor repertoires were significantly more similar in luminal-like than in basal-like breast cancer. Most tumor T cells seemingly derive from lymph node, then expand in tumor. Tumor repertoires ranked between lymph nodes and nontumor tissue in diversity, with V and J gene preferences.

This clonotype was counted only a few times. What it binds is unknown. The chain links TRBV5-4 to TRBJ2-1; TRBD2 aligns across 8 bases. Sequencing was carried out using axillary lymph node tissue. The source is a female donor with breast cancer. Some clones in this sample may be carry-over from other donors' samples. The CDR3 DNA reads as TGTGCCAGCAGATCCGGGGGGGGGGGCGGCGACAATGAGCAGTTCTTC. This encodes CASRSGGGGGDNEQFF. Full variable domain (outside the CDR3, taken from reference TRBV5-4 and TRBJ2-1): ETGVTQSPTHLIKTRGQQVTLRCSSQSGHNTVSWYQQALGQGPQFIFQYYREEENGRGNFPPRFSGLQFPNYSSELNVNALELDDSALYLCASRSGGGGGDNEQFFGPGTRLTVL.